This TCR beta chain was found in a study of cytomegalovirus exposure and HLA in healthy donors. Study information: Tens of millions of unique TCRs from HLA-typed donors were held in an early data release.

13 Jbeta primers and 60 Vbeta primers were used for the PCR. Clones were read by immunoSEQ multiplex PCR, and TCRdb kept only the in-frame ones, dropping some. With about 77,000 clones in the sample, the ten largest clones hold about 13%. Study observations and caveats: Cytomegalovirus association was listed for approximately 150 TCR beta chains. TCR beta chain V- and J-gene trimming was linked, in a later analysis, to a missense variant in DCLRE1C. Immune exposure information comprised only CMV serostatus.

Details on this clone: Its cognate antigen is unknown.

The CDR3 spans 17 residues. With 2 bases removed from V and 4 bases from J, the gap between germline ends came to 15 bases. The V gene's germline CDR1 is MNHEY and CDR2 SMNVEV (reference sequence). This TCR came from a man in his fifties or sixties in good health and CMV-seropositive. Sequencing was performed on PBMCs. V and J are TRBV27 and TRBJ1-6; D perhaps matches TRBD1 (5 bases). The CDR3: CASSLISPTDYNSPLHF. Here the CDR3 DNA reads TGTGCCAGCAGTTTAATTTCCCCGACAGATTATAATTCACCCCTCCACTTT.